This T cell receptor beta chain came from a study of shared clonotypes between healthy human individuals. Study results and caveats: Rarefaction demonstrated incomplete sorted-subset sequencing despite large depth.

This CDR3 has 15 residues. J gave up 8 bases and V 5 bases, and 11 bases lay outside the gene matches. Germline assignment: CDR1 MNHEY and CDR2 SMNVEV (reference sequence). Naive CD8 cells comprised CD45RO-negative, CCR7-positively selected cells, excluding terminally differentiated effector memory CD45RA+ cells. The authors' processing: Filtering differed since immunoSEQ provided only junctions, with no quality scores. Using immunoSEQ multiplex PCR, the repertoire was profiled, and TCRdb retains in-frame clones only, with some absent. V and J calls and clone size come straight from that table; D and trimming were deduced from the DNA. Of about 2 million clones in the sample, around 96% were seen once. As to this clone: What it binds is not known.

The rearrangement uses TRBV27 and TRBJ2-1, with TRBD1 matching 8 bases. Sequencing used naive CD8+ T cells sorted from blood. This TCR was recovered from a man between 18 and 29 years old in good health. CDR3 residues: CASSPNWTGRHEQFF. The CDR3 coding sequence is TGTGCCAGCAGTCCCAACTGGACAGGGAGGCATGAGCAGTTCTTC.